The clone carrying this TCR beta chain was recorded a few times. Antigen specificity is unknown. This sample was taken from a study of cytomegalovirus exposure and HLA in healthy donors. Across the study: Approximately 85 million unique TCRs from HLA-typed donors made up an early data release. Whole-study findings and limits: The records held CMV serostatus as the only immune exposure information.

Germline CDR1 and CDR2: MGHDK and SYGVNS. V gave up 6 bases and J gave up 3 bases, with 8 bases separating them. This CDR3 has 12 residues. PCR involved 60 Vbeta and 13 Jbeta primers. The assay was immunoSEQ multiplex PCR, and TCRdb's table has in-frame clones only and misses some. This sample yields 150,000 to 200,000 clones, of which 82% are seen a single time; around 0.8% belongs to the top ten. The chain has TRBV25-1 and TRBJ1-1; no clear D. The sample taken for sequencing was PBMCs. The clonotype comes from a woman aged 18-29 years in good health and CMV-seronegative. The CDR3 is CASSILHTEAFF. CDR3 coding DNA: TGTGCCAGCAGCATACTGCACACTGAAGCTTTCTTT.